The source of this TCR beta chain is a study of blood T cell repertoires in COVID-19. The authors' processing: Counts of nucleated cells, estimated from reference gene primer amplification, were obtained. Method: immunoSEQ multiplex PCR; TCRdb's copy keeps in-frame clones and lacks some. That table gives V, J and clone size, and the DNA gave D and trimming. This repertoire shows roughly 200,000 clones, roughly 75% found once; its top ten account for 6.5%. This CDR3 has 12 residues. V lost 5 bases, J lost 4 bases, and 6 bases lay in between. Germline V gene sequence: CDR1 LNHDA, CDR2 SQIVND (reference sequence). This clone was picked up a small number of times.

Material: peripheral blood. The chain uses TRBV19 and TRBJ1-5; no definite D call. This sequence originates from a man aged 70 or older with active or convalescent COVID-19. The CDR3 region has the DNA TGTGCCAGTAGTCTACGAAATCAGCCCCAGCATTTT. Its protein is CASSLRNQPQHF.